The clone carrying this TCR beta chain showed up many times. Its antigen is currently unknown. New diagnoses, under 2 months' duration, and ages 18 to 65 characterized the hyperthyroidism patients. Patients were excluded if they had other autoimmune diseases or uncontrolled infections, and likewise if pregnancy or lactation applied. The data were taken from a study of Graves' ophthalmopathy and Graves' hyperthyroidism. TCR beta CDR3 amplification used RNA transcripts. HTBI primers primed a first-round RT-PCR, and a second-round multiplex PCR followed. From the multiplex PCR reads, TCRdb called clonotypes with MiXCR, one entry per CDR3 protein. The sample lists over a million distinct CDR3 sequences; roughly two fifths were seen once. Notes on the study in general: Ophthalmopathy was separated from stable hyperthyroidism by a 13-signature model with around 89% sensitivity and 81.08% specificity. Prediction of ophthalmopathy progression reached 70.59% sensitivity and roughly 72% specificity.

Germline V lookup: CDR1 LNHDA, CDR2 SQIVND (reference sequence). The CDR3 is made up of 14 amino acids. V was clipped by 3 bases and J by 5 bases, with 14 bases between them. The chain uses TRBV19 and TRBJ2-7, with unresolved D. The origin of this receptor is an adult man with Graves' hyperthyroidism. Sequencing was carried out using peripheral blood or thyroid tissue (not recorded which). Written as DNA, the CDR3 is TGTGCCAGTAGTATCAGTTGGCAGACTCACGAGCAGTACTTC. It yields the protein CASSISWQTHEQYF.